The next 5 T cell receptor beta chains were all read from a single sample in a study of monozygotic twins with cystic fibrosis. The method was immunoSEQ multiplex PCR; TCRdb's version includes in-frame clones alone and lacks a portion of them. The sample shows 30,000 to 40,000 clones, approximately 70% of them seen only once. Sequences were obtained from blood. These receptors all come from a girl between 10 and 17 years old with cystic fibrosis.

The chain is built from TRBV29-1 and TRBJ1-2; 9 nucleotides agree with TRBD1. Germline CDR1 reads SQVTM; CDR2 reads ANQGSEA. V lost 1 base and J lost 5; bases outside the gene matches: 2. The CDR3 contains 13 residues. The CDR3 region is CSVEGTGVYGYTF. CDR3 nucleotides: TGCAGCGTTGAAGGGACAGGGGTATATGGCTACACCTTC.

J is TRBJ1-1 and V is TRBV7-9; possibly TRBD1 for D (6 bases). Germline lookup yields CDR1 SEHNR and CDR2 FQNEAQ (reference sequence). The CDR3 loop spans 13 amino acids. CDR3: CAYSRGALTEAFF. The CDR3 DNA reads TGTGCTTACAGTCGGGGGGCCCTCACTGAAGCTTTCTTT.

This chain joins TRBV19 and TRBJ1-5; D is perhaps TRBD1 (5 bases). The CDR3 covers 14 residues. V dropped 5 bases and J dropped 6 bases, with 14 bases sitting between them. The germline V gene has CDR1 LNHDA and CDR2 SQIVND (reference sequence). The CDR3 nucleotides read TGTGCCAGTAGTCTCACGGTGGGGGTTCAGCCCCAGCATTTT. This gives the protein CASSLTVGVQPQHF.

A single count supports this clone. The J gene is TRBJ2-3, the V gene TRBV4-1, with D perhaps matching TRBD2 (6 bases). CDR3 size: 16 residues. CDR1 and CDR2 (germline): MGHRA, YSYEKL. V was shortened by 3 bases and J by 1 base, with 14 bases between the two germline ends. CDR3 protein: CASSHDSLAGTDTQYF. The CDR3 DNA is TGCGCCAGCAGCCACGATTCATTAGCGGGCACAGATACGCAGTATTTT.

The chain employs TRBV11-2 and TRBJ2-5; D uncertain. CDR3 length: 16 residues. In germline, CDR1 is SGHAT, CDR2 FQNNGV. V was shortened by 1 base and J by 2 bases, with 14 bases between the two germline ends. CDR3 amino acids: CASSLASEALQETQYF. Here the CDR3 DNA reads TGTGCCAGCAGCTTAGCATCAGAGGCGTTACAAGAGACCCAGTACTTC.